These T cell receptor beta chains were read from a single sample in a study of OX40 agonist ivuxolimab in advanced cancers. Assay: immunoSEQ multiplex PCR; the TCRdb copy retains only in-frame clones and omits some. This table holds around 110,000 clones, approximately 90% found once. Sample: CD4+ or CD8+ T cells sorted from blood, taken in a trial of the OX40 agonist ivuxolimab. These receptors were taken from an adult with an advanced solid tumor such as melanoma, head and neck, liver or kidney cancer. Both conserved end residues are part of each CDR3. The order of the fields is V gene, CDR3 protein.

V gene: TRBV15; CDR3 protein: CATSRELTGFGYTF
V gene: TRBV14; CDR3 protein: CASSQDQGVIYEQYF
V gene: TRBV5-1; CDR3 protein: CASSLVGGRSANEKLFF
V gene: TRBV5-6; CDR3 protein: CASSKTGPGETQYF
V gene: TRBV15; CDR3 protein: CATSRDKGASGYEQYF
V gene: TRBV27; CDR3 protein: CASSLFVRTSGTGELFF
V gene: TRBV6-5; CDR3 protein: CASRVTVNYEQYF
V gene: TRBV10-3; CDR3 protein: CAISGGARSNTGELFF
V gene: TRBV6-5; CDR3 protein: CASSYLGQGISGYTF
V gene: TRBV5-1; CDR3 protein: CASSSIAGASYNEQFF
V gene: TRBV5-8; CDR3 protein: CASSLAGQIRGEQYF
V gene: TRBV28; CDR3 protein: CASSLGQMNTEAFF
V gene: TRBV18; CDR3 protein: CASSPQGAGSGANVLTF
V gene: TRBV19; CDR3 protein: CASEQGTTNYGYTF
V gene: TRBV10-3; CDR3 protein: CAISELESTDTQYF
V gene: TRBV6-4; CDR3 protein: CASRDSGTSTDTQYF
V gene: TRBV11-2; CDR3 protein: CASSSLRDRVDNEQFF
V gene: TRBV5-1; CDR3 protein: CASYSLSYEQYF
V gene: TRBV6-1; CDR3 protein: CASQQGFQETQYF
V gene: TRBV28; CDR3 protein: CASRHWQKEETQYF
V gene: TRBV4-1; CDR3 protein: CASSQDLGGVWNEQFF
V gene: TRBV5-1; CDR3 protein: CASSLAVDRGLKDTQYF
V gene: TRBV4-1; CDR3 protein: CASSLFRQRESYEQYF
V gene: TRBV6-5; CDR3 protein: CASSYGGLGANVLTF
V gene: TRBV28; CDR3 protein: CASITTGTVNSPLHF
V gene: TRBV6-6; CDR3 protein: CASSYLPEGAGNTIYF
V gene: TRBV5-6; CDR3 protein: CASSLGAGDYNSPLHF
V gene: TRBV5-4; CDR3 protein: CASSPTGTGFTGELFF
V gene: TRBV5-5; CDR3 protein: CASSFGTGSEQYF
V gene: TRBV7-2; CDR3 protein: CASSFYRDTDTQYF
V gene: TRBV11-3; CDR3 protein: CASSTTGRQETQYF
V gene: TRBV27; CDR3 protein: CASSLVGLGGYEQYF
V gene: TRBV4-2; CDR3 protein: CASSLRAEAKRDEQYF
V gene: TRBV7-3; CDR3 protein: CASSLRQGNLDEQFF
V gene: TRBV7-3; CDR3 protein: CASSFEGLGYGANVLTF
V gene: TRBV6-1; CDR3 protein: CASSVGGWETQYF
V gene: TRBV28; CDR3 protein: CASSLIGAEAFF